The clone carrying this T cell receptor (beta chain) came up many times. V lost 1 base and J 1 base, leaving 13 bases between the germline ends. The length of the CDR3 is 16 residues. CDR1 SGHTS and CDR2 YDEGEE come from the germline V gene. This sample's TCRbeta library carried unique molecular identifier barcodes. TCRdb reprocessed the PCR reads with MiXCR, giving one entry per CDR3 protein. The table lists about 270,000 distinct CDR3 sequences, 9.9% of them singletons, with around 9.1% in the top ten. This entry comes from a study of T-cell reconstitution after alpha-beta-depleted transplantation in children.

This receptor was identified in a human donor who donated a stem cell graft to a child with SCID. This sequence joins TRBV5-8 and TRBJ2-3; tentatively, D is TRBD2 (6 bases). The starting material was PBMCs from the stem cell graft donor, obtained from the stem cell graft. CDR3 bases: TGTGCCAGCAGCTTGTATTTGGCTAGCGGCACAGATACGCAGTATTTT. It encodes CASSLYLASGTDTQYF.